These T cell receptor beta chains were read from a single sample in a study of response to subunit inactivated influenza vaccine. MiXCR, applied by TCRdb to the RT-PCR reads, yields one record per CDR3 protein. The repertoire holds fewer than 600,000 distinct CDR3 sequences, with less than 7.5% as singletons. The sequenced sample was PBMCs from blood, obtained around 25 months after vaccination. The receptors come from a man aged 45-69 years who received an inactivated influenza vaccine. Each CDR3 is given with its conserved first and last residue. Fields, in order: J gene, V gene, clone size, CDR3 protein. The listing skips clone size in some rows; elsewhere it reads once, few, many or a size class.

J gene: TRBJ1-2
V gene: TRBV11-2
clone size: many
CDR3 protein: CASSVGTGGGYDTF

J gene: TRBJ2-2
V gene: TRBV20-1
clone size: many
CDR3 protein: CSAPPLEGNTGELFF

J gene: TRBJ2-5
V gene: TRBV7-8
clone size: few
CDR3 protein: CASSHLAGAQETQYF

J gene: TRBJ1-1
V gene: TRBV3-1
clone size: -
CDR3 protein: CASGKGGTEAFF

J gene: TRBJ2-1
V gene: TRBV20-1
clone size: many
CDR3 protein: CSATSVWGSGRGGNEQFF

J gene: TRBJ2-7
V gene: TRBV7-8
clone size: -
CDR3 protein: CASSLEDSFYEQYF

J gene: TRBJ2-3
V gene: TRBV20-1
clone size: few
CDR3 protein: CSARDGASSDTQYF

J gene: TRBJ2-5
V gene: TRBV2
clone size: few
CDR3 protein: CASNGGGFQETQYF

J gene: TRBJ1-1
V gene: TRBV5-1
clone size: few
CDR3 protein: CASSLGLGAMNTEAFF

J gene: TRBJ2-5
V gene: TRBV29-1
clone size: many
CDR3 protein: CSVVFSQETQYF

J gene: TRBJ1-2
V gene: TRBV10-3
clone size: few
CDR3 protein: CAISGIRADYGYTF

J gene: TRBJ1-3
V gene: TRBV6-5
clone size: -
CDR3 protein: CASSYRQAGNTIYF

J gene: TRBJ2-7
V gene: TRBV7-8
clone size: many
CDR3 protein: CASSLAAGSWNEQYF

J gene: TRBJ1-4
V gene: TRBV4-3
clone size: many
CDR3 protein: CASSQEGREANEKLFF

J gene: TRBJ2-7
V gene: TRBV20-1
clone size: few
CDR3 protein: CSARDPLYEQYF

J gene: TRBJ2-1
V gene: TRBV24-1
clone size: -
CDR3 protein: CATGTSGSNEQFF

J gene: TRBJ2-1
V gene: TRBV7-2
clone size: few
CDR3 protein: CASSRRAGTGQGNEQFF

J gene: TRBJ2-1
V gene: TRBV5-1
clone size: many
CDR3 protein: CASSPIAGVNEQFF

J gene: TRBJ2-7
V gene: TRBV7-3
clone size: few
CDR3 protein: CASSPSTGDSYEQYF

J gene: TRBJ1-5
V gene: TRBV4-2
clone size: -
CDR3 protein: CASSQEDQPQHF

J gene: TRBJ1-1
V gene: TRBV6-5
clone size: -
CDR3 protein: CASRYRIMNTEAFF

J gene: TRBJ1-1
V gene: TRBV29-1
clone size: few
CDR3 protein: CSVEVPGANTEAFF

J gene: TRBJ1-2
V gene: TRBV10-3
clone size: many
CDR3 protein: CAISESISGVYGYTF

J gene: TRBJ2-1
V gene: TRBV28
clone size: -
CDR3 protein: CASSASSRTYNEQFF

J gene: TRBJ1-1
V gene: TRBV29-1
clone size: -
CDR3 protein: CSGSQTNAEAFF

J gene: TRBJ2-5
V gene: TRBV5-1
clone size: many
CDR3 protein: CASSGGTSQETQYF

J gene: TRBJ1-4
V gene: TRBV18
clone size: few
CDR3 protein: CASSPPGSAEKLFF

J gene: TRBJ2-5
V gene: TRBV5-1
clone size: few
CDR3 protein: CASRVPSEETQYF

J gene: TRBJ2-1
V gene: TRBV24-1
clone size: many
CDR3 protein: CATSEAPIQGAFYNEQFF

J gene: TRBJ2-7
V gene: TRBV10-3
clone size: many
CDR3 protein: CAISESTSGGDEQYF

J gene: TRBJ1-3
V gene: TRBV3-1
clone size: many
CDR3 protein: CASSYGGRLNSGNTIYF

J gene: TRBJ2-7
V gene: TRBV20-1
clone size: many
CDR3 protein: CSPIAGADSYEQYF

J gene: TRBJ2-3
V gene: TRBV20-1
clone size: -
CDR3 protein: CSARDRRRTSTDTQYF

J gene: TRBJ2-7
V gene: TRBV20-1
clone size: many
CDR3 protein: CSASPLAHF

J gene: TRBJ1-6
V gene: TRBV12-3/TRBV12-4
clone size: -
CDR3 protein: CASSLGEGTGLHF

J gene: TRBJ2-3
V gene: TRBV11-2
clone size: few
CDR3 protein: CASSPRRGDTQYF

J gene: TRBJ2-1
V gene: TRBV7-2
clone size: -
CDR3 protein: CASSLETGRASVF

J gene: TRBJ2-7
V gene: TRBV20-1
clone size: many
CDR3 protein: CSAWRRGSSYEQYF

J gene: TRBJ2-1
V gene: TRBV9
clone size: few
CDR3 protein: CASSVEGTSYNEQFF

J gene: TRBJ2-1
V gene: TRBV29-1
clone size: many
CDR3 protein: CSVTPGLAVDNEQFF

J gene: TRBJ1-1
V gene: TRBV20-1
clone size: few
CDR3 protein: CSGSTGGIPEAFF

J gene: TRBJ2-3
V gene: TRBV5-1
clone size: many
CDR3 protein: CASSLAGPTDTQYF

J gene: TRBJ2-4
V gene: TRBV6-1
clone size: few
CDR3 protein: CASSDVRTVAKNIQYF

J gene: TRBJ2-7
V gene: TRBV7-8
clone size: -
CDR3 protein: CASSPRGGGTYEQYF